This T cell receptor beta chain derives from a study of blood T cell repertoires in COVID-19. Study summary: Samples taken during acute and convalescent COVID-19 were collected in the United States, Italy and Spain. Sources were T cells, B-cell-depleted T cells, or PBMCs; the material itself was cDNA or gDNA.

This CDR3 spans 15 amino acids. Germline V gives CDR1 LGHNA, CDR2 YNFKEQ. Trimming took off 1 base at V and 7 bases at J, with 14 bases between the two ends. Authors' analysis steps: Amplification of reference gene primers provided the estimated nucleated cell counts. The assay was immunoSEQ multiplex PCR, and TCRdb's table has in-frame clones only and misses some. V, J and clone size reflect that table, while D and trimming were determined from the DNA. Of about 140,000 clones listed, less than 80% were seen once; the top ten hold more than 3.5%. The TCR comes from a woman older than 75 with active or convalescent COVID-19. The V and J genes are TRBV4-2 and TRBJ1-3; D unclear. Material for sequencing was peripheral blood. The CDR3 reads CASSQARGVRNTIYF. The DNA of the CDR3 is TGTGCCAGCAGCCAAGCCCGGGGTGTCAGGAACACCATATATTTT.